This TCR beta chain is from a study of blood T cell repertoires in COVID-19. Enrollees, about 18 to 100 years old, lived in approximately 24 US areas. Cohorts were based on clinical histories the participants reported. Germline V gives CDR1 MGHRA, CDR2 YSYEKL. The CDR3 sequence is 16 residues long. Trimming left V 0 bases short and J 4 bases short, with 15 bases between. Clones were read by immunoSEQ multiplex PCR, and TCRdb kept only the in-frame ones, dropping some. The data show 180,000 or so clones, nearly 80% seen once. The origin of this receptor is a man aged 55 to 70 who had been exposed to COVID-19. Sequencing input: PBMCs or T cells enriched from blood (not recorded which). This sequence joins TRBV4-1 and TRBJ1-1; D uncertain. The DNA for the CDR3 is TGCGCCAGCAGCCAAGAGCGTTGGAGCCTCGGCACTGAAGCTTTCTTT. This sequence encodes CASSQERWSLGTEAFF.